This T cell receptor beta chain comes out of a study of T cells in Graves' hyperthyroidism and ophthalmopathy. About the research overall: Specimen type is peripheral blood, collected at initial diagnosis prior to any treatment.

TCR beta CDR3 sequences were amplified from RNA transcripts. Using the HTBI primer set, a first-round RT-PCR was run on the TCR CDR3. TCRdb redid the calling of the multiplex PCR reads with MiXCR, one entry per CDR3 protein. The sample yields some 380,000 distinct CDR3 sequences, roughly 14% seen once. Not enrolled were patients with uncontrolled infection, other autoimmune disease, pregnancy or lactation. Used for diagnoses were clinical symptoms, serum thyroxine and TRAb, thyroid ultrasound and orbital computed tomography. Only a few counts were recorded for this clonotype. Germline CDR1 LGHDT, CDR2 YNNKEL (reference sequence). The V and J ends lost 3 bases and 5 bases, in that order; junction bases with no gene match: 2. This CDR3 has 15 residues.

The chain carries TRBV3-1 and TRBJ1-5, with 12 bases identical to TRBD1. The sample was blood. This sequence originates from a man aged 25 to 45 with Graves' hyperthyroidism that later progressed to Graves' ophthalmopathy. The CDR3 reads CASSQGQGAYQPQHF. The DNA of the CDR3 is TGTGCCAGCAGCCAGGGACAGGGGGCTTATCAGCCCCAGCATTTT.